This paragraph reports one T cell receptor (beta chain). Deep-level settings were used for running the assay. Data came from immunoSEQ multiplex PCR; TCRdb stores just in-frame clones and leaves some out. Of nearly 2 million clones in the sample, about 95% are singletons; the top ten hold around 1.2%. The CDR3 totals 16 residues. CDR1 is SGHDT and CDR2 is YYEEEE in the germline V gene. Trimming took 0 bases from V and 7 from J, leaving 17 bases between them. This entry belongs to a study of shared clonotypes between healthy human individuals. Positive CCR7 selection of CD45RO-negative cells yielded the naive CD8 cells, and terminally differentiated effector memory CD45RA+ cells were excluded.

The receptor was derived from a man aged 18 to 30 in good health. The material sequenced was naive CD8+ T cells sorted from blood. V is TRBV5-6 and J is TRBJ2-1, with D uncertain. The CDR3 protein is CASSLAVEQAMNEQFF. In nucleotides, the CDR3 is TGTGCCAGCAGCTTGGCGGTGGAGCAGGCCATGAATGAGCAGTTCTTC.